This T cell receptor (beta chain) was observed in a study of blood T cell repertoires in COVID-19. Clones were sequenced by immunoSEQ multiplex PCR, and TCRdb holds only the in-frame ones, with some missing. The sample yields more than 250,000 clones, 80% to 90% seen once. Germline values: CDR1 ENHRY, CDR2 SYGVKD. V lost 5 bases to trimming and J lost 2 bases, with 13 bases between them. This CDR3 is 15 amino acids long. The sample taken for sequencing was peripheral blood. This clonotype was sampled from a man aged 18-30 years who had recovered from COVID-19. This chain links TRBV10-3 with TRBJ1-5; weak D call: TRBD1 (5 bases). CDR3 residues: CAISPQGQGNQPQHF. The CDR3 nucleotides read TGTGCCATCAGTCCCCAGGGCCAGGGCAATCAGCCCCAGCATTTT.